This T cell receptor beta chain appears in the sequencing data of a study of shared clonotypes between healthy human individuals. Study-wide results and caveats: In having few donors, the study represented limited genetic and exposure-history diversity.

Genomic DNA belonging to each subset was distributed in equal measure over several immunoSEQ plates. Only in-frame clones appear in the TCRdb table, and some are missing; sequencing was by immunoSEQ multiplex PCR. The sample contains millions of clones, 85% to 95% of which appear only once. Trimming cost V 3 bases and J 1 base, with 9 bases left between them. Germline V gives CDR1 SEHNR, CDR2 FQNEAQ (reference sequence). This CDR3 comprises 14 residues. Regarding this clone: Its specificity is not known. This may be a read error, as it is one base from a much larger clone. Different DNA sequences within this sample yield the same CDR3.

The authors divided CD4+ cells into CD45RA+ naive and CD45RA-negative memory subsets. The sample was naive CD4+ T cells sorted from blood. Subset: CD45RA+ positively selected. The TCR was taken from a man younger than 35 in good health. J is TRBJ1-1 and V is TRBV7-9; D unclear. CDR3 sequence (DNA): TGTGCCAGCAGCTTTGGGCAGGAGAACACTGAAGCTTTCTTT. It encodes CASSFGQENTEAFF.